These T cell receptor beta chains were read from a single sample in a study of blood T cells in healthy people across ages. TCRdb recomputed calls from the 5' RACE reads with MiXCR, one row per CDR3 protein. The table includes under 2,000,000 distinct CDR3 sequences, around half detected once. Sequenced sample: blood. The receptors shown here come from a middle-aged woman in good health. Each CDR3 is given with its conserved first and last residue. The D gene is left open where the match is weak. Clone size, where shown, is once, few, many, or a class for clones that have expanded.

d_call,j_call,clone_size,v_call,cdr3_nt,cdr3_aa
TRBD1,TRBJ2-6,-,TRBV12-3/TRBV12-4,TGTGCCAGCAGTTTGCCAGGGGGCCTACCTAGGGCTGGGGCCAACGTCCTGACTTTC,CASSLPGGLPRAGANVLTF
-,TRBJ2-5,few,TRBV4-1,TGCGCCAGCAGCCCCTCTGGGGCGAAAGGGGAGACCCAGTACTTC,CASSPSGAKGETQYF
-,TRBJ2-1,-,TRBV20-1,TGCAGTGCTAATCGGTTTTCAGAAGCCCAACCCTCTTACAATGAGCAGTTCTTC,CSANRFSEAQPSYNEQFF
TRBD2,TRBJ2-7,-,TRBV20-1,TGCAGTGCTCACCGTAGCGGGGGGTCCCTTCCCTACGAGCAGTACTTC,CSAHRSGGSLPYEQYF
TRBD2,TRBJ2-1,-,TRBV6-2/TRBV6-3,TGTGCCAGCAGTTACTCTGGGAGCGGGGGGGCCCATGAGCAGTTCTTC,CASSYSGSGGAHEQFF
-,TRBJ2-6,-,TRBV6-2/TRBV6-3,TGTGCCAGCAGCTCCTCAGGGAGGCCTGGGGCCAACGTCCTGACTTTC,CASSSSGRPGANVLTF
-,TRBJ2-5,-,TRBV20-1,TGCAGTGCTAGAGATATCTCTGTGGAGACCCAGTACTTC,CSARDISVETQYF
-,TRBJ2-7,few,TRBV5-1,TGCGCCAGCAGCTTGGGGGGGCAGGGGGAGCAGTACTTC,CASSLGGQGEQYF
-,TRBJ2-5,-,TRBV19,TGTGCCAGTAGTACCAGCCTGGGGGAGACCCAGTACTTC,CASSTSLGETQYF
TRBD1,TRBJ2-1,-,TRBV2,TGTGCCAGCAAGTTCCCGGACAGGGTCTTGAATGAGCAGTTCTTC,CASKFPDRVLNEQFF
-,TRBJ1-1,-,TRBV6-2/TRBV6-3,TGTGCCAGCAGGGCCGGGACAAAAAACACTGAAGCTTTCTTT,CASRAGTKNTEAFF
TRBD1,TRBJ1-2,-,TRBV7-2,TGTGCCAGCAGCGAGGACAGGGAAGGCTACACCTTC,CASSEDREGYTF
TRBD2,TRBJ2-7,many,TRBV6-5,TGTGCCAGCAGTTACGCGGGAGCCATCACCTACGAGCAGTACTTC,CASSYAGAITYEQYF
TRBD1,TRBJ2-3,-,TRBV5-6,TGTGCCAGCAGCCTGCGGACAGGGGGCCTAGATACGCAGTATTTT,CASSLRTGGLDTQYF
-,TRBJ2-7,-,TRBV5-1,TGCGCCAGCAGCCCCGACGGGATCTACGAGCAGTACTTC,CASSPDGIYEQYF
-,TRBJ2-4,few,TRBV6-2/TRBV6-3,TGTGCCAGCAGTAAGTCAGGAGCCAAAAACATTCAGTACTTC,CASSKSGAKNIQYF
-,TRBJ1-2,few,TRBV27,TGCAGTGGACCCAGGGAATACTATGGCTACACCTTC,CSGPREYYGYTF
-,TRBJ1-2,-,TRBV28,TGTGCCAGCAGTTTTGAGGGGCCCACCCACTATGGCTACACCTTC,CASSFEGPTHYGYTF
-,TRBJ1-2,-,TRBV29-1,TGCAGCGTCCGGTGGAGGGCGCCGTCCTGTGGCTACACCTTC,CSVRWRAPSCGYTF
-,TRBJ1-6,-,TRBV27,TGTGCCACCGCACCCGGCTCTGAGAGTGGGAATTCACCCCTCCACTTT,CATAPGSESGNSPLHF
-,TRBJ2-7,-,TRBV6-6,TGTGCCAGCAGCCCTAATGGGAGTGGAGTAACCTACGAGCAGTACTTC,CASSPNGSGVTYEQYF
-,TRBJ2-2,-,TRBV5-1,TGCGCCAGCGGGCAGGGGCCGTCTGGGGAGCTGTTTTTT,CASGQGPSGELFF
TRBD1,TRBJ2-5,-,TRBV11-2,TGTGCCAGCAGCCTTCGTCGCCCCCGGGACAGGGGGTTAAACGGAGAGACCCAGTACTTC,CASSLRRPRDRGLNGETQYF
TRBD1,TRBJ2-5,-,TRBV15,TGTGCCACCAGCAGAGAAACAGGGGGCTGGGAAGAGACCCAGTACTTC,CATSRETGGWEETQYF
-,TRBJ2-1,few,TRBV27,TGTGCCAGCAGTTTTAACAGAAACGCAAGAGGTGAGCAGTTCTTC,CASSFNRNARGEQFF
TRBD1,TRBJ1-6,-,TRBV27,TGTGCCAGCAGTTCATATGGACAGGGGGGATCACCCCTCCACTTT,CASSSYGQGGSPLHF
-,TRBJ2-3,-,TRBV20-1,TGCAGTGGTCCGTGGGATATCACAGATACGCAGTATTTT,CSGPWDITDTQYF
-,TRBJ2-7,few,TRBV20-1,TGCAGTGCTAGAGAATCAGGCTACGAGCAGTACTTC,CSARESGYEQYF
-,TRBJ2-5,-,TRBV6-5,TGTGCCAGCAGTGTCTCCGGGTCGGGGGAGACCCAGTACTTC,CASSVSGSGETQYF
-,TRBJ1-2,few,TRBV5-1,TGCGCCACCTCGGACAGCCCCACCTCACTCAACTATGGCTACACCTTC,CATSDSPTSLNYGYTF
TRBD1,TRBJ1-5,once,TRBV19,TGTGCCAGTAGTCCACGACAGGGGAGGGCACAGCCCCAGCATTTT,CASSPRQGRAQPQHF
-,TRBJ1-2,-,TRBV3-1,TGTGCCAGCAGCCAAGCGGGGGGTGTGGGCTATGGCTACACCTTC,CASSQAGGVGYGYTF
TRBD2,TRBJ2-5,few,TRBV20-1,TGCAGTGCTAGAGAGGGAACTAGCGGCGAAGAGACCCAGTACTTC,CSAREGTSGEETQYF
-,TRBJ1-5,once,TRBV20-1,TGCAGTGCTAGTTTCGACCTGTGGACAGAAGTAAGTCAGCCCCAGCATTTT,CSASFDLWTEVSQPQHF
TRBD1,TRBJ1-1,-,TRBV10-3,TGTGCCATCAAAGGACAGGCGAGCCTGAACACTGAAGCTTTCTTT,CAIKGQASLNTEAFF
TRBD1,TRBJ1-2,-,TRBV15,TGTGCCACCAGCAGAGATAGAGGCAGGGGGCAAGACGACTACACCTTC,CATSRDRGRGQDDYTF
TRBD2,TRBJ2-7,few,TRBV6-5,TGTGCCAGCAGTTACCGACGGGGGGGCTACGAGCAGTACTTC,CASSYRRGGYEQYF
TRBD1,TRBJ1-3,once,TRBV7-6,TGTGCCAGCAGCTTACACGGACAGGGGAACTCTGGAAACACCATATATTTT,CASSLHGQGNSGNTIYF
-,TRBJ1-6,few,TRBV20-1,TGCAGTGCTAAGTTTAGGCGGGGACTTCTCCACTTT,CSAKFRRGLLHF
-,TRBJ1-2,-,TRBV13,TGTGCCAGCAGCTTAGGGCAGGGGATGGTCCATGGCTACACCTTC,CASSLGQGMVHGYTF
TRBD1,TRBJ1-2,-,TRBV7-3,TGTGCCAGCAGCTTATATGGGACAGGGGGCTGGAGTGGCTACACCTTC,CASSLYGTGGWSGYTF
-,TRBJ2-7,-,TRBV2,TGTGCCAGGCGGGGCCTTTCCTACGAGCAGTACTTC,CARRGLSYEQYF
-,TRBJ2-5,-,TRBV3-1,TGTGCCAGCAGCCAAGATTTGGGCGGGGCTTCGCCGTACGAGACTCAGTACTTC,CASSQDLGGASPYETQYF
TRBD2,TRBJ2-3,-,TRBV4-3,TGCGCCAGCAGCCAGACGATAGCGGGGCGTAGAGATACGCAGTATTTT,CASSQTIAGRRDTQYF
-,TRBJ2-7,-,TRBV7-2,TGTGCCGGCAGCGAAGACCTCCCCTACGAGCAGTACTTC,CAGSEDLPYEQYF
-,TRBJ2-1,-,TRBV28,TGTGCCAGCGGTCCACTAGGACAGTTAGGCAATGAGCAGTTCTTC,CASGPLGQLGNEQFF
-,TRBJ2-5,-,TRBV27,TGTGTGTGTGGGAGGGAGACCCAGTACTTC,CVCGRETQYF
-,TRBJ2-1,few,TRBV11-2,TGTGCCAGCAGCACGCGGGGTAATGAGCAGTTCTTC,CASSTRGNEQFF
-,TRBJ1-2,few,TRBV27,TGTGCCAGCAGTTTTATGGGAGGGGCTGGCGGCTACACCTTC,CASSFMGGAGGYTF
-,TRBJ2-3,few,TRBV4-1,TGCGCCAGCAGCGCTCCCCAGGGGGGCGTCACAGATACGCAGTATTTT,CASSAPQGGVTDTQYF
-,TRBJ2-4,few,TRBV4-3,TGCGCCAGCAGCCAAGACGTTGGGACGTCAGCCAAAAACATTCAGTACTTC,CASSQDVGTSAKNIQYF
-,TRBJ2-7,-,TRBV10-3,TGTGCCATCAGTGAGTCCGGGGGCAAGAGGTCCTACGAGCAGTACTTC,CAISESGGKRSYEQYF
-,TRBJ2-3,-,TRBV7-2,TGTGCCAGCAGCTCATGGGGGGGGCCGAGAGATATGCAGTATTTT,CASSSWGGPRDMQYF
-,TRBJ2-7,-,TRBV6-5,TGTGCCAGCGTTAACCTAGGGGGTCGGCGTAATGAGCAGTACTTC,CASVNLGGRRNEQYF
-,TRBJ1-1,-,TRBV30,TGTGCCTGGAGGCTGGACACTGAAGCTTTCTTT,CAWRLDTEAFF
TRBD2,TRBJ2-5,-,TRBV5-1,TGCGCCAGGAGAAGAGAAAGGACTAGCGGGGGGAGGGAGACCCAGTACTTC,CARRRERTSGGRETQYF
TRBD2,TRBJ2-5,-,TRBV12-3/TRBV12-4,TGTGCCAGTGGGACTAGCGGGGGGAAAGCAGAGACCCAGTACTTC,CASGTSGGKAETQYF
TRBD2,TRBJ2-3,-,TRBV2,TGTGCCAGCAACCTAGCGGGGGCGGCAGATACGCAGTATTTT,CASNLAGAADTQYF
-,TRBJ2-7,many,TRBV7-2,TGTGCCAGCAGCTATGCCCCCTCCTACGAGCAGTACTTC,CASSYAPSYEQYF